One and the same sample provided the 26 T cell receptor beta chains below, sequenced in a study of siplizumab effects on memory and regulatory T cells. Generated by immunoSEQ multiplex PCR, the TCRdb table keeps only in-frame clones and is missing some. The profile shows approximately 60,000 clones, roughly 85% of them singletons. The sample was memory CD4+ T cells sorted from blood. These receptors all stem from a human donor in good health.

V gene TRBV6-1 combines with J gene TRBJ1-5, with 11 nucleotides matching TRBD1. Trimming removed 5 bases from V and 0 bases from J; junction bases left unmatched: 6. The CDR3 totals 17 residues. In germline, CDR1 is MNHNS, CDR2 SASEGT. For the CDR3, the DNA is TGTGCCAGCAGTCAAGGACAGGGGGCCAATAGCAATCAGCCCCAGCATTTT. Amino acids: CASSQGQGANSNQPQHF.

The CDR3 here is CASSPRSGTGYGNTIYF. CDR3 DNA: TGTGCCAGCAGTCCTCGCTCCGGGACAGGGTATGGAAACACCATATATTTT. The chain combines TRBV27 with TRBJ1-3; 9 bases match TRBD1. V gave up 5 bases and J gave up 3 bases; unmatched junction bases: 11. Germline V gives CDR1 MNHEY, CDR2 SMNVEV (reference sequence). The CDR3 length is 17 residues.

The rearrangement links TRBV21-1 to TRBJ1-2. TRBV21-1 is labeled a pseudogene. The CDR3 totals 12 residues. The CDR3, as DNA: TGTGCCAGCAGCCAAACCCCTTATGGCTACACCTTC. Protein: CASSQTPYGYTF.

The chain couples TRBV28 to TRBJ1-5; D not resolved. CDR1 is MDHEN and CDR2 is SYDVKM in the germline V gene. Between the trimmed V and J ends, which lost 5 bases and 6 bases, there was a span of 17 bases. The CDR3 extends over 15 amino acids. The CDR3 reads CASSETDGNSQPQHF. In DNA, the CDR3 is TGTGCCAGCAGTGAGACGGATGGGAACTCTCAGCCCCAGCATTTT.

The J gene is TRBJ2-2, the V gene TRBV7-3; possibly TRBD2 for D (6 bases). Trimming pared 4 bases from V and 4 bases from J, leaving 28 bases between. This CDR3 region has 20 residues. Germline CDR1 and CDR2: SGHTA and FQGTGA. CDR3 amino acids: CASSSTIDSATGGATGELFF. In DNA, the CDR3 is TGTGCCAGCAGCTCAACTATAGATAGCGCTACGGGCGGGGCCACCGGGGAGCTGTTTTTT. The entire variable domain, with the rest obtained from reference TRBV7-3 and TRBJ2-2, is as follows: GAGVSQTPSNKVTEKGKYVELRCDPISGHTALYWYRQSLGQGPEFLIYFQGTGAADDSGLPNDRFFAVRPEGSVSTLKIQRTERGDSAVYLCASSSTIDSATGGATGELFFGEGSRLTVL.

This clone was observed once. This chain links TRBV25-1 with TRBJ1-5, with no clear D. Germline V gives CDR1 MGHDK, CDR2 SYGVNS. The CDR3 loop spans 15 amino acids. Trimming removed 3 bases at V and 0 bases at J, with 9 bases between. CDR3 loop: CASSDGYYSNQPQHF. Here the CDR3 DNA reads TGTGCCAGCAGTGACGGATATTATAGCAATCAGCCCCAGCATTTT.

Here the CDR3 DNA reads TGTGCCAGCAGCCCAAACGATTCACCCCTCCACTTT. It translates to CASSPNDSPLHF. The rearrangement links TRBV7-9 to TRBJ1-6, with D unresolved. The germline gives CDR1 SEHNR, CDR2 FQNEAQ (reference sequence). Trimming took off 5 bases at V and 8 bases at J, with 7 bases between the two ends. The CDR3 covers 12 residues.

The chain combines TRBV30 with TRBJ1-2; perhaps TRBD1 as D (5 bases). The ends were cut back, 5 bases at V and 6 bases at J, with 19 bases in the middle. This CDR3 region has 14 residues. Germline CDR1 GTSNPN, CDR2 SVGIG (reference sequence). The DNA of the CDR3 is TGTGCCTGGGGCGGGACGCCCGGAGAAGATGGCTACACCTTC. Encoded protein: CAWGGTPGEDGYTF.

In this sample, this clone turned up once. J is TRBJ2-5 and V is TRBV19; tentatively, D is TRBD2 (5 bases). The germline gives CDR1 LNHDA, CDR2 SQIVND (reference sequence). The ends were cut back, 4 bases at V and 2 bases at J, with 11 bases in the middle. The CDR3 loop spans 14 amino acids. The CDR3 sequence: CASSRTGIQETQYF. In DNA, the CDR3 is TGTGCCAGTAGTAGGACGGGAATTCAAGAGACCCAGTACTTC.

This sequence joins TRBV7-6 and TRBJ2-1; the match to TRBD2 covers 8 bases. The CDR3 consists of 16 residues. The J segment lost 6 bases and the V segment lost 5 bases, leaving 12 bases of the junction unmatched. CDR1 is SGHVS, CDR2 FNYEAQ, per germline. In DNA, the CDR3 is TGTGCCAGCAGCCCTTCTTACGGGGGGGCCTCCAATGAGCAGTTCTTC. Translation: CASSPSYGGASNEQFF.

V and J are TRBV6-7 and TRBJ1-1; 9 bases line up with TRBD1. TRBV6-7 is an open reading frame whose function is uncertain. CDR3 size: 19 residues. V dropped 0 bases and J dropped 1; count of bases not matched to a gene: 12. The CDR3 protein is CASSYSGTGSSRRNTEAFF. In DNA form, the CDR3 reads TGTGCCAGCAGTTACTCCGGGACAGGGTCATCAAGGAGGAACACTGAAGCTTTCTTT.

The rearrangement links TRBV21-1 to TRBJ1-5. TRBV21-1 is listed as a pseudogene. This CDR3 is built from 15 residues. The CDR3 reads CASSKTSRQEQPQHF. Written as DNA, the CDR3 is TGTGCCAGCAGCAAAACCAGCCGGCAGGAGCAGCCCCAGCATTTT.

The chain has TRBV5-6 and TRBJ2-5, with D possibly being TRBD1 (6 bases). CDR3 size: 15 residues. Germline V CDR1 and CDR2: SGHDT, YYEEEE. Trimming took off 4 bases at V and 2 bases at J, with 15 bases between the two ends. The CDR3 spells CASSQRDIRQETQYF. The CDR3 DNA reads TGTGCCAGCAGCCAACGGGACATAAGACAAGAGACCCAGTACTTC.

This chain joins TRBV9 and TRBJ2-1, with D perhaps TRBD2 (6 bases). CDR1 is SGDLS, CDR2 YYNGEE, per germline. Between the trimmed V and J ends, which lost 4 bases and 10 bases, there was a span of 15 bases. The CDR3 runs to 13 residues. The CDR3 nucleotides are TGTGCCAGCAGCATCGGACCCGCGGGAGAGCAGTTCTTC. It encodes CASSIGPAGEQFF.

This clone has a single count. This sequence joins TRBV4-1 and TRBJ2-7; 10 bases align to TRBD1. The CDR3 is made up of 16 amino acids. Germline V CDR1 and CDR2: MGHRA, YSYEKL. V trimming: 1 base; J trimming: 1 base; junction bases outside the gene matches: 4. The CDR3 sequence: CASSQAGTGVSYEQYF. The CDR3 DNA reads as TGCGCCAGCAGCCAAGCCGGGACAGGGGTTTCCTACGAGCAGTACTTC.

The chain carries TRBV10-3 and TRBJ2-2, with 8 bases aligning to TRBD2. This CDR3 is 15 amino acids long. Looked up from germline, CDR1 is ENHRY and CDR2 is SYGVKD. V gave up 6 bases and J gave up 3 bases; unmatched junction bases: 6. CDR3 sequence: CAISPLAGDTGELFF. CDR3 coding DNA: TGTGCCATCAGCCCCCTAGCGGGTGACACCGGGGAGCTGTTTTTT.

CDR3 nucleotides: TGCGCCAGCAGCTCTGGCGGCCCCTGGGGGGAGACCCAGTACTTC. Translation: CASSSGGPWGETQYF. The chain carries TRBV5-1 and TRBJ2-5; the D gene could be TRBD1 or TRBD2 (5 bases each). CDR1 is SGHRS and CDR2 is YFSETQ in the germline V gene. There are 15 residues in the CDR3. V was cut by 3 bases and J by 5 bases, with 17 bases left in between.

J is TRBJ2-1 and V is TRBV27; 12 bases are shared with TRBD2. Germline values: CDR1 MNHEY, CDR2 SMNVEV (reference sequence). V lost 3 bases to trimming and J lost 6 bases; unmatched junction nucleotides: 6. The CDR3 extends over 16 amino acids. CDR3 sequence reads: CASSFSPSGGANEQFF. The CDR3 DNA is TGTGCCAGCAGTTTTTCCCCTAGCGGGGGGGCCAATGAGCAGTTCTTC.

The J gene is TRBJ2-5, the V gene TRBV10-1; tentative D call: TRBD1 (8 bases). V shed 0 bases and J shed 5 bases, with 13 bases lying between them. Per the germline V gene, CDR1 is WNHNN and CDR2 is SYGVQD (reference sequence). This CDR3 comprises 15 residues. DNA of the CDR3: TGCGCCAGCAGTGAGTCGACAGGGGAGGGGGAGACCCAGTACTTC. Translation: CASSESTGEGETQYF.

The chain combines TRBV11-1 with TRBJ1-2, with 9 positions matching TRBD1. V gave up 10 bases and J gave up 5 bases; unmatched junction bases: 11. From germline, CDR1 is SGHAT and CDR2 FQDESV (reference sequence). The CDR3 loop spans 14 amino acids. The CDR3 DNA follows: TGTGCCACGAAGGGACAGGGCAATGAATATGGCTACACCTTC. This translates into CATKGQGNEYGYTF.

This clone was counted a single time. V is TRBV21-1 and J is TRBJ1-5. TRBV21-1 is flagged as a pseudogene. The CDR3 runs to 21 residues. The CDR3 loop is CASSKATIWKRGCGSNQPQHF. The DNA for the CDR3 is TGTGCCAGCAGCAAAGCAACGATATGGAAGAGGGGCTGTGGTAGCAATCAGCCCCAGCATTTT.

J is TRBJ1-3 and V is TRBV4-1; D not certain. V was trimmed by 1 base and J by 2 bases, leaving 15 bases between them. This CDR3 has 17 amino acids. CDR1 is MGHRA and CDR2 is YSYEKL in the germline V gene. For the CDR3, the DNA is TGCGCCAGCAGCCAAGCTCCTCCGGGGTTAACTGGAAACACCATATATTTT. It yields the protein CASSQAPPGLTGNTIYF.

The chain links TRBV4-1 to TRBJ2-7, with D hard to call. Trimming cost V 0 bases and J 6 bases, with 18 bases left between them. Looked up from germline, CDR1 is MGHRA and CDR2 is YSYEKL. The CDR3 length is 16 residues. The CDR3 here is CASSQDISFVAREQYF. CDR3 coding DNA: TGCGCCAGCAGCCAAGATATAAGTTTTGTGGCTCGCGAGCAGTACTTC.

V gene TRBV2 combines with J gene TRBJ2-1; 11 bases fit TRBD2. The CDR3 contains 16 residues. V trimming: 7 bases; J trimming: 5 bases; junction bases outside the gene matches: 10. Germline V gene lookup returns CDR1 SNHLY and CDR2 FYNNEI. The CDR3 bases are TGTGCCAGCAAGTTACTAGCGGGGGCCTTAAACAATGAGCAGTTCTTC. Translation: CASKLLAGALNNEQFF.

The chain uses TRBV5-1 and TRBJ2-2; D may be TRBD1 or TRBD2 (5 bases each). This CDR3 region has 15 residues. V was clipped by 0 bases and J by 7 bases, with 13 bases between them. Germline V gives CDR1 SGHRS, CDR2 YFSETQ. CDR3 residues: CASSLDPRDGGELFF. The CDR3 DNA reads as TGCGCCAGCAGCTTGGATCCCAGGGACGGCGGGGAGCTGTTTTTT.

The rearrangement links TRBV29-1 to TRBJ1-1; D is ambiguous. The V gene lost 7 bases and the J gene lost 0 bases, with 12 bases spanning the gap. The CDR3 is 13 amino acids. The germline V gene encodes CDR1 SQVTM and CDR2 ANQGSEA. The CDR3 DNA reads as TGCAGCGCACGGACCGATATGAACACTGAAGCTTTCTTT. It yields the protein CSARTDMNTEAFF.